This TCR beta chain stems from a study of blood T cells in healthy people across ages. Next came a second PCR, run for 7 to 11 cycles, which used a sample-barcoded 5' primer along with a J-beta primer mix. TCRdb re-called the 5' RACE reads with MiXCR, one entry per CDR3 protein. The sample lists over 1,200,000 distinct CDR3 sequences, almost 60% occurring once. CDR3 length: 14 amino acids. CDR1 and CDR2 from the germline V gene are MGHRA and YSYEKL. V shed 2 bases, J shed 6 bases, and the junction held 3 bases outside the gene matches. Sequenced material: blood. This TCR came from a man younger than 35 in good health. The rearrangement joins TRBV4-1 to TRBJ2-1; 8 bases line up with TRBD1. The CDR3 loop reads CASSQSGGSNEQFF. The CDR3 nucleotides read TGCGCCAGCAGCCAATCAGGGGGCTCCAATGAGCAGTTCTTC.